A selection of T cell receptor beta chains follows, all from one sample in a study of molecular identifiers for immune sequencing clone quantification. One entry per CDR3 protein results from TCRdb running MiXCR on the PCR reads. The table includes approximately 680,000 distinct CDR3 sequences, 25% detected once. Material: naive CD8+ T cells from blood, with Jurkat cell RNA spiked in. The receptors originated from a human donor in good health. Some libraries in this study had Jurkat cell RNA spiked in. CDR3s include the opening cysteine and the closing phenylalanine or tryptophan. The D gene is left open where the match is weak. Some rows have no size entry. The others give once, few or many, or a class for an expanded clone.

d_gene,abundance,j_gene,v_gene,CDR3aa,CDR3nt
TRBD2,.,TRBJ2-7,TRBV27,CASSLYGGGRTYEQYF,TGTGCCAGCAGTTTATATGGCGGGGGTCGAACCTACGAGCAGTACTTC
.,many,TRBJ2-3,TRBV20-1,CSAVDPYTDTQYF,TGCAGTGCCGTGGACCCCTACACAGATACGCAGTATTTT
TRBD1,.,TRBJ2-2,TRBV5-1,CASSQKGQGAFDPPGEMFF,TGCGCCAGCTCCCAGAAGGGACAGGGGGCTTTTGATCCTCCCGGGGAGATGTTTTTT
TRBD2,many,TRBJ2-2,TRBV7-9,CASSFSGAGGHTGELFF,TGTGCCAGCAGCTTCTCGGGCGCGGGAGGTCACACCGGGGAGCTGTTTTTT
.,many,TRBJ1-5,TRBV12-3/TRBV12-4,CASSPTGQPQHF,TGTGCCAGCAGCCCGACAGGACAGCCCCAGCATTTT
TRBD1,few,TRBJ2-7,TRBV19,CASSIRTGTYEQYF,TGTGCCAGTAGTATCCGGACAGGGACCTACGAGCAGTACTTC
.,.,TRBJ1-1,TRBV15,CATSGQTGIGDTEAFF,TGTGCCACCAGCGGACAAACAGGAATCGGGGATACTGAAGCTTTCTTT
.,few,TRBJ2-7,TRBV6-5,CASSSGHQQYF,TGTGCCAGCAGTTCCGGACACCAGCAGTACTTC
.,many,TRBJ2-4,TRBV4-3,CASSQDLALAKNIQYF,TGCGCCAGCAGCCAAGATCTGGCCTTAGCCAAAAACATTCAGTACTTC
TRBD2,few,TRBJ2-3,TRBV15,CATSREGGLAVTDTQYF,TGTGCCACCAGCAGAGAGGGAGGACTAGCGGTGACAGATACGCAGTATTTT